The entry that follows covers one T cell receptor beta chain sequence. Its recognized antigen is unknown. The sample holds no much larger clone one base away, and base qualities are not on file. The treatment or condition label, as the study defines it: allogeneic hematopoietic cell transplantation with graft depleted of TCRalphabeta T cells and CD19 B cells. Transplant recipients were children who received TCRalphabeta/CD19-depleted allogeneic hematopoietic cell grafts. The data were taken from a study of T-cell reconstitution after alpha-beta-depleted transplantation in children (dated by TCRdb to 2016 to 2017). For the wider study: The study quantitatively tracked T-cell immune reconstitution after TCRalphabeta/CD19-depleted allogeneic hematopoietic cell transplantation in children using TCR repertoire profiling. Summary of the overall study and its limitations: About two months after transplant, the apparently early recovery of alphabetaT-cell counts reportedly depended on just several hundred clones that had expanded rapidly and came from non-depleted graft cells. Over the following months the frequencies of hyperexpanded clones went down, and after one year T-cell counts and TCRbeta diversity were mostly credited to newly produced T cells. In some patients, the high TCRbeta diversity seen at day 60 was put down to recipient T cells and intrathymic progenitors that had survived conditioning.

Library preparation used PCR. Sequencing relied on an Illumina HiSeq 2500. Molecular barcoding was employed in the preparation of TCR libraries, with unique molecular identifiers being used to normalize TCRbeta repertoire quantification. In-frame beta chains were kept once TCRdb had trimmed the public reads at Q25 with fastp and called clones with MiXCR. Rows with one shared CDR3 protein collapse into an entry with the most common genes and DNA. The sample table shows 250,000 to 400,000 distinct CDR3 sequences, and approximately 23% are seen once. The top ten clonotypes cover approximately 10% of the sample. The clonotype was recovered from a male patient aged 10 to 17 who had a stem cell transplant for acute lymphoblastic leukemia, so the T cells may come from the graft donor. The sample in question was PBMCs, mostly from graft donor cells, obtained 180 days after TCRalphabeta/CD19-depleted stem cell transplant.

The CDR3 loop reads CASSPGLLARLETQYF. The nucleotides are TGTGCCAGCAGCCCGGGACTACTGGCTCGTTTGGAGACCCAGTACTTC. The rearrangement joined TRBV3-1 to TRBJ2-5; the junction holds 7 bases that match TRBD2. V trim: 4 bases; J trim: 5 bases; unmatched bases: 13. From the cysteine up to the phenylalanine, the CDR3 has a length of 16 residues. CDR3 DNA only is kept here, 48 bases in frame from base 1. The germline V gene (reference sequence) specifies LGHDT as CDR1 and YNNKEL as CDR2.